This TCR beta chain comes out of a study of cytomegalovirus exposure and HLA in healthy donors. Study results and limitations: It is likely that the observed cluster of highly shared sequence variants was a sequencing artifact.

Use of 60 Vbeta and 13 Jbeta primers characterized the PCR. Per the original data handling: In a later analysis, some 80 million unique TCR beta chains included roughly 11 million shared by two or more donors. Sequencing used immunoSEQ multiplex PCR; TCRdb keeps in-frame clones, though not all of them. That table is the source of V, J and clone size, and D and trimming were worked out from the DNA. In the table there are 200,000 or so clones, 75% to 80% of which are singletons. Of note for this clone: As yet, its antigen is unknown.

V dropped 4 bases and J dropped 5; count of bases not matched to a gene: 4. The CDR3 consists of 14 residues. In germline, CDR1 is SGHDT, CDR2 YYEEEE. Sequencing input: PBMCs. This chain joins TRBV5-6 and TRBJ1-4; TRBD1 aligns across 8 bases. The clonotype comes from a woman younger than 45 in good health and CMV-seropositive. The CDR3 spells CASSAWTGNEKLFF. The CDR3 DNA reads TGTGCCAGCAGCGCCTGGACAGGGAATGAAAAACTGTTTTTT.